Listed below are T cell receptor beta chains from one sample, sequenced in a study of vaccination effects on CD4 cells after COVID-19. Their recognized antigens are unknown. Produced via immunoSEQ multiplex PCR; TCRdb's table is partial and in-frame only. The sample shows 26,000 or so clones, 72% of them seen only once. The sample in question was CD4+ T cells from PBMCs cultured with SARS-CoV-2 spike peptides, obtained before COVID-19 vaccination. The origin of the receptors is a human donor who received a COVID-19 vaccine. The CDR3 runs from the conserved cysteine through the conserved F or W. Fields, in order: clone size, V gene, J gene, CDR3 protein. Expanded clones are given a class, and other clones once, few, many or no size at all.

NA	TRBV5-1	TRBJ2-5	CASSSGSEETQYF
NA	TRBV18	TRBJ2-7	CASSPRQGTSGNYEQYF
once	TRBV5-6	TRBJ2-5	CASSSTLLGQETQYF
NA	TRBV5-1	TRBJ1-1	CASSSGQANTEAFF
NA	TRBV10-3	TRBJ1-2	CAIRDREGYGYTF
NA	TRBV6-5	TRBJ2-7	CASAIGQGFSYEQYF
medium-sized	TRBV5-4	TRBJ1-1	CASSLQGRAAFF
NA	TRBV29-1	TRBJ2-3	CSVDRGYTDTQYF
few	TRBV6-4	TRBJ1-2	CASSQEIVAGANGYTF
few	TRBV4-1	TRBJ2-7	CASSQRTSGTTTGYEQYF
few	TRBV29-1	TRBJ2-7	CSVDGKGGGQQYF
NA	TRBV5-1	TRBJ2-3	CASLDRDSTDTQYF
once	TRBV14	TRBJ1-1	CASSLEYGGTEAFF
NA	TRBV25-1	TRBJ1-2	CASSESGYGYTF
NA	TRBV18	TRBJ2-3	CASSGTSADTQYF
NA	TRBV4-1	TRBJ2-1	CASSQSSGRTIYNEQFF
NA	TRBV14	TRBJ2-1	CASSQAVTLREGQQFF
NA	TRBV6-1	TRBJ2-5	CASSERPQGQETQYF
few	TRBV18	TRBJ2-7	CASSPGRVIYEQYF
NA	TRBV5-1	TRBJ1-6	CASSLEGNNSPLHF
NA	TRBV5-1	TRBJ1-2	CASSLLAGAYGYTF
few	TRBV7-8	TRBJ1-1	CASSLAGTGNTEAFF
NA	TRBV5-1	TRBJ2-1	CASSSKPGLAADEQFF
NA	TRBV29-1	TRBJ1-6	CSVSPGTENSPLHF
NA	TRBV5-1	TRBJ2-1	CASSLEGGLYSYNEQFF
NA	TRBV7-2	TRBJ2-1	CASTLTSGRGNEQFF
NA	TRBV5-5	TRBJ2-1	CASSASGGIYNEQFF
NA	TRBV10-1	TRBJ2-1	CASSVQAGAGNEQFF
NA	TRBV5-6	TRBJ1-1	CASSLELGGRMNTEAFF
NA	TRBV18	TRBJ1-4	CASSPNPGRDEKLFF
NA	TRBV19	TRBJ1-2	CASRAGTGPRRGYTF
NA	TRBV28	TRBJ1-2	CASSLPEIYGYTF